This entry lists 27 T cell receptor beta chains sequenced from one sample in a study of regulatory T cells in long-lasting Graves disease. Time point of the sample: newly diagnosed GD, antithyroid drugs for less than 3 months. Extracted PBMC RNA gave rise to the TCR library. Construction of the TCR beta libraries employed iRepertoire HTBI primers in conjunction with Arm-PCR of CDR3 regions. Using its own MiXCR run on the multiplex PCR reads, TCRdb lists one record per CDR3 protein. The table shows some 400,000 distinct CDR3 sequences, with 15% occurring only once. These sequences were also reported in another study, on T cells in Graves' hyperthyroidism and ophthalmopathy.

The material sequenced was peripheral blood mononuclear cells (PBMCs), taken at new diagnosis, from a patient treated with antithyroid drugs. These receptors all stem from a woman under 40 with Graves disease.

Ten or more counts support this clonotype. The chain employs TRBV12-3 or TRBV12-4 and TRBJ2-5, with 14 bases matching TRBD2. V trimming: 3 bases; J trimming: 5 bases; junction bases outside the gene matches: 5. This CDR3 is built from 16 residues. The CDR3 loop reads CASSLVTSGRGETQYF. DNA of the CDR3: TGTGCCAGCAGTTTGGTGACTAGCGGGAGGGGTGAGACCCAGTACTTC.

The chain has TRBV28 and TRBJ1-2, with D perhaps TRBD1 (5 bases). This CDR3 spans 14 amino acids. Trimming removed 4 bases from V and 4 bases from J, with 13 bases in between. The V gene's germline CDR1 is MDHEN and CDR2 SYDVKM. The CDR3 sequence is CASSSTVGVYGYTF. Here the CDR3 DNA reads TGTGCCAGCAGTTCAACAGTGGGGGTCTATGGCTACACCTTC.

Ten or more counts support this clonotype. In nucleotides, the CDR3 is TGTGCCAGCAGTTCCACAGCTCCCAGGGCCTACGAGCAGTACTTC. Translated, it gives CASSSTAPRAYEQYF. The V call is TRBV2, the J call TRBJ2-7; maybe TRBD1 (5 bases). The CDR3 is made up of 15 amino acids. The V gene's germline CDR1 is SNHLY and CDR2 FYNNEI. Trimming shortened V by 5 bases and J by 2 bases, and 16 bases separated the two germline ends.

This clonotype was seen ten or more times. The CDR3 nucleotides are TGTGCCACCAGTGATTTGAGGTTTGAGACCCAGTACTTC. Protein product: CATSDLRFETQYF. The genes are TRBV24-1 and TRBJ2-5, with D hard to call. The length of the CDR3 is 13 residues. CDR1 KGHDR and CDR2 SFDVKD come from the germline V gene. V dropped 0 bases and J dropped 5 bases, with 6 bases sitting between them.

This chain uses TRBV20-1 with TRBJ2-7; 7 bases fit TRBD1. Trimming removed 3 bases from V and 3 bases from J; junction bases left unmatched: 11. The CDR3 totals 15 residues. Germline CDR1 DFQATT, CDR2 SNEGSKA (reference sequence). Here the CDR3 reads CSASVIAGGVYEQYF. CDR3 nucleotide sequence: TGCAGTGCTAGTGTGATAGCAGGGGGTGTCTACGAGCAGTACTTC.

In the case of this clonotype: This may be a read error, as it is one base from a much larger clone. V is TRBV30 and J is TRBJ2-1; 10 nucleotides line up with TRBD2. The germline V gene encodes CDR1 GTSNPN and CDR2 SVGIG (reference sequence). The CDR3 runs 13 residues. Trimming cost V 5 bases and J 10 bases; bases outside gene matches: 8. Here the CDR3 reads CAWLAGVPYEQFF. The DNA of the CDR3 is TGTGCCTGGCTAGCGGGAGTTCCTTACGAGCAGTTCTTC.

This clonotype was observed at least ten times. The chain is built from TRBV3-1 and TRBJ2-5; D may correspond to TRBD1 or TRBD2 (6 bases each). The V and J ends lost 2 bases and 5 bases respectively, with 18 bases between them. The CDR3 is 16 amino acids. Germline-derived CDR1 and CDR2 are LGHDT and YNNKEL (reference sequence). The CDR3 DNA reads TGTGCCAGCAGCCAAACCAGGCGCAGGGGAGGCGAGACCCAGTACTTC. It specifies CASSQTRRRGGETQYF.

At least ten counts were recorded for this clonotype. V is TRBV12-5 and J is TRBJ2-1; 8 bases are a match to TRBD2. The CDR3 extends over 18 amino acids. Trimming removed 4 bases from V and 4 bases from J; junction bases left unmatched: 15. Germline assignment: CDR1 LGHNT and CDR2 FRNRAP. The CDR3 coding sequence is TGTGCTAGTGGTTCATCACCATTAGCGGGAATGGGTTACAATGAGCAGTTCTTC. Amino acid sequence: CASGSSPLAGMGYNEQFF.

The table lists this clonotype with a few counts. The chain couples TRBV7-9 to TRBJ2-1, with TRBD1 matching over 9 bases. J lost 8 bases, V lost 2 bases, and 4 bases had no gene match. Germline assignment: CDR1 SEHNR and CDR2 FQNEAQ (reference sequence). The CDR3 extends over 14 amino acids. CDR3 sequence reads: CASSLRGQGDEQFF. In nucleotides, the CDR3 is TGTGCCAGCAGCTTACGGGGACAGGGCGATGAGCAGTTCTTC.

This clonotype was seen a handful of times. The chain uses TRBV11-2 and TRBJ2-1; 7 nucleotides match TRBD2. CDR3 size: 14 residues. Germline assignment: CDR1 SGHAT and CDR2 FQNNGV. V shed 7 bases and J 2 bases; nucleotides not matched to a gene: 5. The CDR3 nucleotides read TGTGCCAGCAACCCCAGCGGGACCTACAATGAGCAGTTCTTC. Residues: CASNPSGTYNEQFF.

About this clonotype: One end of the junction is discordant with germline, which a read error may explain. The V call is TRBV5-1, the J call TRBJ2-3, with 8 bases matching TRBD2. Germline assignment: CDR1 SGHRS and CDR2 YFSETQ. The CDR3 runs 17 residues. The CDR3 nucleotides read TGCGCCAGCAGATTGGGCGCGAGCGGGAGCGTTGTAGATACGCAGTATTTT. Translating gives CASRLGASGSVVDTQYF.

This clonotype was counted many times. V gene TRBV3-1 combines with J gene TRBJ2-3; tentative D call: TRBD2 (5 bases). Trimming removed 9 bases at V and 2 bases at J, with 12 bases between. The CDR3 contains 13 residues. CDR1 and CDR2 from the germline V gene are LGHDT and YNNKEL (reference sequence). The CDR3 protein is CASTDSYTDTQYF. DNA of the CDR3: TGTGCCAGTACGGACTCCTACACAGATACGCAGTATTTT.

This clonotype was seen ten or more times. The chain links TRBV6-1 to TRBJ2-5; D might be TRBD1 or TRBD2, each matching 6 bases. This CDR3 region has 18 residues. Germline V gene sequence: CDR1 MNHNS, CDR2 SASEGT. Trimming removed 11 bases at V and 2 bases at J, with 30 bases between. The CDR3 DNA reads TGTGCCGTAGTAGCCTATTCAGGGGAGGCTGGTGTACAAGAGACCCAGTACTTC. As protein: CAVVAYSGEAGVQETQYF.

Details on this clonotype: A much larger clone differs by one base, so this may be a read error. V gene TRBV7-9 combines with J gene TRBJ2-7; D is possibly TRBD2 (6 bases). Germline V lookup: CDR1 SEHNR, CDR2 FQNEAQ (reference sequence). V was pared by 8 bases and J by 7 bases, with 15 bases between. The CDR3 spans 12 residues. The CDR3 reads CASGRLYGEQYF. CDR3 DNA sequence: TGTGCCAGCGGGAGGCTGTATGGTGAGCAGTACTTC. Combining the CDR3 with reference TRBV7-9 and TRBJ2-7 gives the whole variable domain DTGVSQNPRHKITKRGQNVTFRCDPISEHNRLYWYRQTLGQGPEFLTYFQNEAQLEKSRLLSDRFSAERPKGSFSTLEIQRTEQGDSAMYLCASGRLYGEQYFGPGTRLTVT.

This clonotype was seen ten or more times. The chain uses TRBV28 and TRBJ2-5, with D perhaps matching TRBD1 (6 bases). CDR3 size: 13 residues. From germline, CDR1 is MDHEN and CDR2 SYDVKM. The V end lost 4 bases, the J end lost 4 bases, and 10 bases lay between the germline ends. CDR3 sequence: CASSSTGRETQYF. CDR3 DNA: TGTGCCAGCAGTTCCACAGGGAGAGAGACCCAGTACTTC.

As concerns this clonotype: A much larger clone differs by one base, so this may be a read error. CDR3 sequence reads: CATKARGTGNTEAFF. The DNA of the CDR3 is TGTGCCACCAAGGCACGCGGTACAGGCAACACTGAAGCTTTCTTT. The V and J genes are TRBV24-1 and TRBJ1-1, with D perhaps TRBD1 (5 bases). The CDR3 extends over 15 amino acids. V lost 8 bases, J lost 2 bases, and 17 bases lay in between. Germline V CDR1 and CDR2: KGHDR, SFDVKD.

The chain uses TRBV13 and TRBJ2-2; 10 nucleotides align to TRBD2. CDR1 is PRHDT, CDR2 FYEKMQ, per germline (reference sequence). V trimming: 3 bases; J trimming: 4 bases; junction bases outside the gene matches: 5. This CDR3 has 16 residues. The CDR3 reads CASSFASGGITGELFF. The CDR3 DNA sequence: TGTGCCAGCAGCTTCGCTAGCGGGGGTATCACCGGGGAGCTGTTTTTT.

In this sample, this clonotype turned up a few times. The CDR3 reads CASSQGTSGSIVEEQYF. The CDR3 DNA follows: TGCGCCAGCAGCCAGGGGACTAGCGGGAGCATTGTGGAAGAGCAGTACTTC. This chain uses TRBV5-1 with TRBJ2-7; TRBD2 matches 14 bases. CDR1 and CDR2 (germline): SGHRS, YFSETQ. The CDR3 spans 17 residues. V lost 4 bases to trimming and J lost 7 bases; unmatched junction nucleotides: 13.

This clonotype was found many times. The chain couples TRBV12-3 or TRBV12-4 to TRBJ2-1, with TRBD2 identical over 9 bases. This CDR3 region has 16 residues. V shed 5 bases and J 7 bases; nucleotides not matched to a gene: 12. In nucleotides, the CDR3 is TGTGCCAGCAGTCCCCGTAGCGGGAGCAGGGCTAATGAGCAGTTCTTC. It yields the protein CASSPRSGSRANEQFF.

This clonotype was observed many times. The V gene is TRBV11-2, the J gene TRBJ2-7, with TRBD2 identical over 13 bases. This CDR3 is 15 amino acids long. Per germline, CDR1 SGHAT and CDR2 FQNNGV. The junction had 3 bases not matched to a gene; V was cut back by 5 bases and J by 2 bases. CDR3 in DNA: TGTGCCAGCAGCAAAGGACTAGCGGGAGCCTACGAGCAGTACTTC. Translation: CASSKGLAGAYEQYF.

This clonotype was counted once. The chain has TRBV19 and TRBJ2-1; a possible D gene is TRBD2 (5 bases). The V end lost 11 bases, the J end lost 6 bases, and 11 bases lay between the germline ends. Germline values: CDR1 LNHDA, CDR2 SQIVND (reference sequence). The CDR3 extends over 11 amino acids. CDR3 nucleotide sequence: TGTGCCCTTCTAGAGGGCAATGAGCAGTTCTTC. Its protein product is CALLEGNEQFF.

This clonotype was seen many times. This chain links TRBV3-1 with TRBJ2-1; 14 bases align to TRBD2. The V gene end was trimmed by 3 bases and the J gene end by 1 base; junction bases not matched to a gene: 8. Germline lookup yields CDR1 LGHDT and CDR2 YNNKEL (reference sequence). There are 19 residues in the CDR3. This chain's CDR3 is CASSQDRLAGGPSYNEQFF. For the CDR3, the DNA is TGTGCCAGCAGCCAGGACCGACTAGCGGGAGGGCCGTCCTACAATGAGCAGTTCTTC.

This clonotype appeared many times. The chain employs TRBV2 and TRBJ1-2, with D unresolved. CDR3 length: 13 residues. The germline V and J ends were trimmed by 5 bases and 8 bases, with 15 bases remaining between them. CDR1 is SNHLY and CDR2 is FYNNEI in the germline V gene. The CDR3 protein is CASSPTRTGGYTF. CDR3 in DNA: TGTGCCAGCAGTCCTACACGGACGGGAGGCTACACCTTC.

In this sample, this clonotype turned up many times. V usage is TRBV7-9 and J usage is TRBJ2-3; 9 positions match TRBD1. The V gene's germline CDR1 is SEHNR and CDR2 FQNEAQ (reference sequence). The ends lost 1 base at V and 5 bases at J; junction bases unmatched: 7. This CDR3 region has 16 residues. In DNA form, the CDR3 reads TGTGCCAGCAGCTTAGGGATAACAGGGGGCGGAGATACGCAGTATTTT. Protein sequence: CASSLGITGGGDTQYF.

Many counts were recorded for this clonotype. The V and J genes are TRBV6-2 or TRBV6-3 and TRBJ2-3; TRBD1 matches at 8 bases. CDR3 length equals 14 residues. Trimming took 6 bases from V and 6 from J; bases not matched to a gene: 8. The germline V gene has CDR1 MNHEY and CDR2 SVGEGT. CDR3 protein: CASSGQGGADTQYF. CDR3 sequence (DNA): TGTGCCAGCAGCGGACAGGGTGGGGCGGATACGCAGTATTTT.

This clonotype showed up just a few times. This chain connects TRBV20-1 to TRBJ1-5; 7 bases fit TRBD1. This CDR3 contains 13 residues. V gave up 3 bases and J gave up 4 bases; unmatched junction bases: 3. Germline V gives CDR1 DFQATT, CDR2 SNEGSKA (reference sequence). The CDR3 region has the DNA TGCAGTGCTAGGGGACAGAAGAATCAGCCCCAGCATTTT. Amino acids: CSARGQKNQPQHF.

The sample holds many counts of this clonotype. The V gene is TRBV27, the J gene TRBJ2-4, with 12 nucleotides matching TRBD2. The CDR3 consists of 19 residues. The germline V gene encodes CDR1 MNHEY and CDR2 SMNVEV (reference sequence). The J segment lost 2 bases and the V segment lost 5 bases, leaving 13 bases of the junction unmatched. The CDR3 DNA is TGTGCCAGCAGTACGCCTAGCGGGAGGGCCGCGACATCCAAAAACATTCAGTACTTC. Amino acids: CASSTPSGRAATSKNIQYF.